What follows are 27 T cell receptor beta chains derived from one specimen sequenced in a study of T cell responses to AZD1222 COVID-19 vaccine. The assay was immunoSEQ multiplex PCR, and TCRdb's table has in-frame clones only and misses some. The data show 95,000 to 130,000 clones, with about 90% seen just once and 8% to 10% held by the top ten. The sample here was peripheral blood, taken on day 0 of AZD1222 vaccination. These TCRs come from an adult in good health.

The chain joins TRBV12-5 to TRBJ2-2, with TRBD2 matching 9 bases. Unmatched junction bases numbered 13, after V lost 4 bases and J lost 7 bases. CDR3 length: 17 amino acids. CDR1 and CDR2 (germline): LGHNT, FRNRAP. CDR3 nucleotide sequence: TGTGCTAGTGGTTCGGCCGCGGGGGGGCTCGCAGGCGGGGAGCTGTTTTTT. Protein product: CASGSAAGGLAGGELFF.

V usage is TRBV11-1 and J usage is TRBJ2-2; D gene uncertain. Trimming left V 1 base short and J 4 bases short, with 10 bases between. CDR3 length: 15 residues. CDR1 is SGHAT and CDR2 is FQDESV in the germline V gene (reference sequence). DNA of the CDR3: TGTGCCAGCAGCTTAGAGGGTTGGGGCACCGGGGAGCTGTTTTTT. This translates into CASSLEGWGTGELFF.

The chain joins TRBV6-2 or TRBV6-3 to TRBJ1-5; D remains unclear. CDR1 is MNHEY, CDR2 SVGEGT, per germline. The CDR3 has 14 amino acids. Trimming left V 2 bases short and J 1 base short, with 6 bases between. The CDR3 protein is CASSYPRSNQPQHF. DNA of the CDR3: TGTGCCAGCAGTTACCCACGGAGCAATCAGCCCCAGCATTTT.

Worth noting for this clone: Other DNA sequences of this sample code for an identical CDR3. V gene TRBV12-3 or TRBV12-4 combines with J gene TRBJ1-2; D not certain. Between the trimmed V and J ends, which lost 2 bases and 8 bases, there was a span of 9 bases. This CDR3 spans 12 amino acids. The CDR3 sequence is CASSLQIYGYTF. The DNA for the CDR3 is TGTGCCAGCAGTTTACAGATCTACGGCTACACCTTC.

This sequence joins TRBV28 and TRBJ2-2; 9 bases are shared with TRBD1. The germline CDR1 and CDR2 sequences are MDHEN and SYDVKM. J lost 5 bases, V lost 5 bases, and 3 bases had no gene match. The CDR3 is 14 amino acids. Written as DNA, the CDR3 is TGTGCCAGCAGTGGGACAGGGTGGACCGGGGAGCTGTTTTTT. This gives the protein CASSGTGWTGELFF.

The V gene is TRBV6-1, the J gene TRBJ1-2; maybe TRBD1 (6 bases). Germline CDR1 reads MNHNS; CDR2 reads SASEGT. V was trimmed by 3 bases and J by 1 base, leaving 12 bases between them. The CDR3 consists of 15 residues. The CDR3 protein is CASSEWTVDNYGYTF. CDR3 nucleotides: TGTGCCAGCAGTGAGTGGACAGTTGATAACTATGGCTACACCTTC.

Here the CDR3 DNA reads TGTGCCAGCAGCCCACCGCAGGGTGCGGTTGGCACTGAAGCTTTCTTT. Translation: CASSPPQGAVGTEAFF. The chain carries TRBV9 and TRBJ1-1; D is possibly TRBD1 (5 bases). Germline V gives CDR1 SGDLS, CDR2 YYNGEE. The V and J ends lost 4 bases and 4 bases respectively, with 20 bases between them. The length of the CDR3 is 16 residues.

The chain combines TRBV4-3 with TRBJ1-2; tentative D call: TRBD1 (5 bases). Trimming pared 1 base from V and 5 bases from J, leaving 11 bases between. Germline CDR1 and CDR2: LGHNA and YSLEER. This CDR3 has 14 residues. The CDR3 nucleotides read TGCGCCAGCAGCCAAGTAGCTGCAGGGTATGGCTACACCTTC. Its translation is CASSQVAAGYGYTF.

CDR3 coding DNA: TGTGCCAGCGGCCTTTTAGGTTCCGGGGAGCTGTTTTTT. Translating gives CASGLLGSGELFF. The chain is built from TRBV6-5 and TRBJ2-2; no firm D call. CDR1 and CDR2 from the germline V gene are MNHEY and SVGAGI. Trimming took 8 bases from V and 6 from J, leaving 13 bases between them. This CDR3 contains 13 residues.

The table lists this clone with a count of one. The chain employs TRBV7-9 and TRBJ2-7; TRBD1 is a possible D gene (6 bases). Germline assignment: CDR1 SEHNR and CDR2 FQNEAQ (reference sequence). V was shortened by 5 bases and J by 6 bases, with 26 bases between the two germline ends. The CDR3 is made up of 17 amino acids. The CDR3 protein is CASSPFEGLTGGGEQYF. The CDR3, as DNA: TGTGCCAGCAGCCCCTTTGAAGGTCTGACAGGAGGTGGCGAGCAGTACTTC.

The CDR3 DNA follows: TGTGCCAGCAGGAGAAGCGGGAGTATGCCCTACGAGCAGTACTTC. It translates to CASRRSGSMPYEQYF. V gene TRBV7-8 combines with J gene TRBJ2-7; 8 nucleotides line up with TRBD2. The CDR3 loop spans 15 amino acids. Germline V gives CDR1 SGHVS, CDR2 FQNEAQ. The J segment lost 2 bases and the V segment lost 6 bases, leaving 9 bases of the junction unmatched. The full variable domain, in which reference TRBV7-8 and TRBJ2-7 provide the parts outside the CDR3, is GAGVSQSPRYKVAKRGQDVALRCDPISGHVSLFWYQQALGQGPEFLTYFQNEAQLDKSGLPSDRFFAERPEGSVSTLKIQRTQQEDSAVYLCASRRSGSMPYEQYFGPGTRLTVT.

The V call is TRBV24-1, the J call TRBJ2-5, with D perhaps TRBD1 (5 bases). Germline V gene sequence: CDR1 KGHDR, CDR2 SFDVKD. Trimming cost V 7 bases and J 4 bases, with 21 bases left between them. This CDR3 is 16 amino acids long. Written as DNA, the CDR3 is TGTGCCACCAGCCTAGGGCAGGGCAAATTGGGAGAGACCCAGTACTTC. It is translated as CATSLGQGKLGETQYF.

The CDR3 DNA is TGTGCCAGCAGCTTTGATTGGCCTAGCTCCTACGAGCAGTACTTC. Encoded protein: CASSFDWPSSYEQYF. The chain uses TRBV5-4 and TRBJ2-7; no clear D. The CDR3 has 15 amino acids. CDR1 SGHNT and CDR2 YYREEE come from the germline V gene (reference sequence). V shed 2 bases and J shed 0 bases, with 12 bases lying between them.

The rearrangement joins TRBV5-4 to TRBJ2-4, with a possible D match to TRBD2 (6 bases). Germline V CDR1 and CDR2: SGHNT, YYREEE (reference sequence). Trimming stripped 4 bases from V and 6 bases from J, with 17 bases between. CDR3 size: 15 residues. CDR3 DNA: TGTGCCAGCAGCGGGACGGGAGACCTTTCAAACATTCAGTACTTC. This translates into CASSGTGDLSNIQYF.

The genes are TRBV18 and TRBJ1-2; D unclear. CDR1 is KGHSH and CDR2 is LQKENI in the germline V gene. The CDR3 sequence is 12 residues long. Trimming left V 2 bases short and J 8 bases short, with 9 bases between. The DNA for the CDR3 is TGTGCCAGCTCACCAGCCGGGAGAGGCTACACCTTC. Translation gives CASSPAGRGYTF.

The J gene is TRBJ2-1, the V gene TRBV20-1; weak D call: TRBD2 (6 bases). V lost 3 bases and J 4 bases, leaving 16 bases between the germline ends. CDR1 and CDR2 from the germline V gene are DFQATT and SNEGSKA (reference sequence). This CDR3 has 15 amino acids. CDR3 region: CSASGLTAKYNEQFF. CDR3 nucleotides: TGCAGTGCTAGTGGACTAACAGCTAAATACAATGAGCAGTTCTTC.

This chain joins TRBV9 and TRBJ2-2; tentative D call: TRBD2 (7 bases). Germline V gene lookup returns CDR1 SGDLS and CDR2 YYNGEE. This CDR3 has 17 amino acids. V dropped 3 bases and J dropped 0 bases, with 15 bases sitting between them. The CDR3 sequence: CASSDARGAPNTGELFF. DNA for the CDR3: TGTGCCAGCAGCGATGCACGGGGGGCTCCGAACACCGGGGAGCTGTTTTTT.

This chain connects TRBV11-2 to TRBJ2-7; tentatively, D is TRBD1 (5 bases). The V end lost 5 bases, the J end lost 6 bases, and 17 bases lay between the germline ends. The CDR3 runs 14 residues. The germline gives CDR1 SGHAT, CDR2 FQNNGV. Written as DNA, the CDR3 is TGTGCCAGCAGCGCGCCGACCAGGGCCCCCGAGCAGTACTTC. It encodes CASSAPTRAPEQYF.

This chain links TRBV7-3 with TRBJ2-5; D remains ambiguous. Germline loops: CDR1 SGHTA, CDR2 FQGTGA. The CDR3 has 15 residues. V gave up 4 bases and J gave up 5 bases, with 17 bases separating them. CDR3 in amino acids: CASSSESADRETQYF. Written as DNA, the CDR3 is TGTGCCAGCAGCTCCGAGTCGGCGGATCGGGAGACCCAGTACTTC.

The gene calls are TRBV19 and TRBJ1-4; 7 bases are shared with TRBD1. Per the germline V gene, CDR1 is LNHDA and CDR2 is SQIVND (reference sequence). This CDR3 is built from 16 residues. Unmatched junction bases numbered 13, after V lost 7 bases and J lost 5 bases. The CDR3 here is CASNPGTVKGNEKLFF. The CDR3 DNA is TGTGCCAGTAACCCCGGGACAGTAAAGGGGAATGAAAAACTGTTTTTT.

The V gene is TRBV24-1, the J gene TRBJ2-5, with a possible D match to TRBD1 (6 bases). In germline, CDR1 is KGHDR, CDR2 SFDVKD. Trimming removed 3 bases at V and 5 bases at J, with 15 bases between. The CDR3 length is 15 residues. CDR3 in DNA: TGTGCCACCAGTGATCCTACAGGGTCAGGGGAGACCCAGTACTTC. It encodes CATSDPTGSGETQYF.

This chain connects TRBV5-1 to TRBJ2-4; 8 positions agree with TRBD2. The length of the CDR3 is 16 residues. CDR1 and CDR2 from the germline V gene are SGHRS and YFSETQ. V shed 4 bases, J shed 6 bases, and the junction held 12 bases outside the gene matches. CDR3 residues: CASSQRFGGGTNIQYF. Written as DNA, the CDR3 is TGCGCCAGCAGCCAGCGCTTTGGCGGGGGGACAAACATTCAGTACTTC.

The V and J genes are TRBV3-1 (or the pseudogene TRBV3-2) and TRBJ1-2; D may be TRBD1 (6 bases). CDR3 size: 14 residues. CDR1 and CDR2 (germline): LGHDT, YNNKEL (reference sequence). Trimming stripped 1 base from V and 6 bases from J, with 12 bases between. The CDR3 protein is CASSQGGGGDGYTF. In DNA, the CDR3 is TGTGCCAGCAGCCAAGGAGGAGGGGGGGATGGCTACACCTTC.

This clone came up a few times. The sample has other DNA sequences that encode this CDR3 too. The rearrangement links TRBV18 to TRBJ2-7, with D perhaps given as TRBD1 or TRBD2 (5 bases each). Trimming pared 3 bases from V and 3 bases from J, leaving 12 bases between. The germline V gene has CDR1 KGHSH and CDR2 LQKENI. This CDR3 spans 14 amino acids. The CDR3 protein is CASSPQTDYYEQYF. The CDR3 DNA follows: TGTGCCAGCTCACCTCAGACAGACTACTACGAGCAGTACTTC.

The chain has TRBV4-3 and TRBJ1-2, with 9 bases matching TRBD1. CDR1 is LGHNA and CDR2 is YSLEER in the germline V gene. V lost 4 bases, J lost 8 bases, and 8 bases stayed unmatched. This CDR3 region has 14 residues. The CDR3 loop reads CASSLTWTGDGYTF. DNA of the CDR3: TGCGCCAGCAGCCTCACTTGGACAGGGGACGGCTACACCTTC.

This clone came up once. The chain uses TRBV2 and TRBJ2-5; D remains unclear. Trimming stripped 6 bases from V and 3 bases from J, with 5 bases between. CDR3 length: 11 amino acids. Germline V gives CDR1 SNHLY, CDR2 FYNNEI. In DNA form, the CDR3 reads TGTGCCAGCAGGCTAGAAGAGACCCAGTACTTC. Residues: CASRLEETQYF. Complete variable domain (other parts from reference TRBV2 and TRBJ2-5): EPEVTQTPSHQVTQMGQEVILRCVPISNHLYFYWYRQILGQKVEFLVSFYNNEISEKSEIFDDQFSVERPDGSNFTLKIRSTKLEDSAMYFCASRLEETQYFGPGTRLLVL.

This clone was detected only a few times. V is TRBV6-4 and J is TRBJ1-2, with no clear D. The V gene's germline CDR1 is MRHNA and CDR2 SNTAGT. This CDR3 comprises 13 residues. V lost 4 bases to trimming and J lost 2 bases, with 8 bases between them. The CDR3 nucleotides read TGTGCCAGCAGTGTGACATTCAACTATGGCTACACCTTC. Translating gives CASSVTFNYGYTF.